This TCR beta chain was documented in a study of vaccination effects on CD4 cells after COVID-19. Overall study context: After the second dose, samples were taken at median day 72.

In the ViraFEST assay, antigen-specific CD4+ clonotypes were identified by expansion after peptide-pool stimulation. Investigators separated out CD4+ T cells once 10 days of culture had passed. Each person got two doses of an mRNA SARS-CoV-2 vaccine, BNT162b2 or mRNA-1273. Cultures of about 2 million PBMC per well contained about 11 IU/ml IL-2 plus 10 ug/ml peptides. Generated by immunoSEQ multiplex PCR, the TCRdb table keeps only in-frame clones and is missing some. Here the sample spans more than 20,000 clones, roughly 85% being singletons. The CDR3 has 13 amino acids. CDR1 is MNHNY and CDR2 is SVGAGI in the germline V gene (reference sequence). The V and J ends lost 6 bases and 7 bases respectively, with 13 bases between them. As regards this clone: The target antigen is unknown.

The clonotype was recovered from a human donor who received a COVID-19 vaccine. Some clones in this sample may be carry-over from other donors' samples. The chain has TRBV6-6 and TRBJ1-5; D unresolved. This material consisted of CD4+ T cells from PBMCs cultured with SARS-CoV-2 spike peptides, taken after COVID-19 vaccination. CDR3 sequence (DNA): TGTGCCAGCAGCCCATCAGCGGGCCAGCCCCAGCATTTT. Its protein is CASSPSAGQPQHF.